The T cell receptor (beta chain) described here comes from a study of glioma-infiltrating T cells after dendritic cell vaccination (dated by TCRdb to the mid-2010s). A note on the overall study: The cohort comprised about 15 glioblastoma patients from Phase I and II dendritic cell vaccination trials, 9 newly diagnosed and 6 with recurrent disease. Autologous tumor lysate-pulsed dendritic cell vaccination was administered to the patients between about 2003 and 2013. To make the vaccine, monocyte-derived dendritic cells were cultured for under 9 days with IL-4 and GM-CSF and then pulsed overnight with autologous tumor lysate. Patients received three intradermal dendritic cell vaccine injections at biweekly intervals in the arm below the axilla. In glioblastoma patients vaccinated with dendritic cells, deep sequencing of TCR beta CDR3 regions served to measure the amount of tumor-infiltrating lymphocytes and to compare repertoires between tumor and blood. TCR sequencing metrics, including TIL content and tumor-blood repertoire overlap, were correlated with survival after dendritic cell vaccination.

Comments on this clone: The clone's antigen remains unknown. One base away there is no much larger clone; base qualities are not given. Other nucleotide sequences from this sample produce the same CDR3.

Patients were selected on the basis of adequate residual fresh-frozen tumor tissue and more than two years of available survival data. Molecular status otherwise varied across the glioblastoma patients, but none of them carried an isocitrate dehydrogenase mutation. PBMC collection took place before vaccination, two weeks after the third vaccination, and at tumor progression if progression occurred. The Qiagen DNeasy Blood extraction Kit was used to extract genomic DNA. What the study reported, not specific to this receptor: TCR clonality showed no direct relationship with survival, which suggests that a diverse polyclonal response may be important. The cohort was small and heterogeneous, with few patients having full blood and tumor sets and even fewer initial-recurrent tumor pairs. The three-group TCR overlap response model was described as speculative and requiring prospective validation. After dendritic cell vaccination, a higher estimated pretreatment TIL content predicted longer time to progression and longer overall survival.

CDR1 and CDR2, looked up from the germline V gene (reference sequence), are SGHNT and YYREEE. The CDR3 numbers 13 residues from cysteine through phenylalanine. The sequence is cut down to CDR3 DNA, 39 bases in frame from base 1. V is pared back by 0 bases and J by 5 bases, with 8 bases lying between the germline termini. The immunoSEQ assay amplified TCRB CDR3 regions from roughly 2 micrograms of genomic DNA, or from all available DNA when less than that amount was available. For multiplex PCR, 60 forward primers for TCR V beta segments and 13 reverse primers for J beta segments were used. Synthetic control templates were spiked into each sample at limiting dilution to estimate reads per starting template. The Illumina HiSeq System generated 87 bp sequencing reads. In the source study's methods: PCR and sequencing errors were removed by merging closely related sequences with a nearest neighbor algorithm. TCR overlap was measured as the percentage of unique tumor TCR beta sequences that were also present in the peripheral blood of the same patient. TCRdb stores this immuneACCESS table with in-frame sequences only. Part of the clones is absent; in the studies checked, under half of the shortfall reflects unresolved V genes, and no reason is known for the rest. The V and J calls and clone size are taken from that table; D and trimming were inferred from the DNA. The sample profile shows roughly 51,000 clones; approximately 85% of them were found once. The ten top clones hold approximately 10% of the sample.

The chain joins TRBV5-4 to TRBJ2-5; 5 matching bases give a weak D call of TRBD2. The TCR sequence derives from a human donor with glioblastoma. The material sequenced was blood, taken before dendritic cell vaccination. CDR3 reads: CASSLGGEETQYF. Read as DNA, the sequence is TGTGCCAGCAGCTTGGGTGGGGAGGAGACCCAGTACTTC.